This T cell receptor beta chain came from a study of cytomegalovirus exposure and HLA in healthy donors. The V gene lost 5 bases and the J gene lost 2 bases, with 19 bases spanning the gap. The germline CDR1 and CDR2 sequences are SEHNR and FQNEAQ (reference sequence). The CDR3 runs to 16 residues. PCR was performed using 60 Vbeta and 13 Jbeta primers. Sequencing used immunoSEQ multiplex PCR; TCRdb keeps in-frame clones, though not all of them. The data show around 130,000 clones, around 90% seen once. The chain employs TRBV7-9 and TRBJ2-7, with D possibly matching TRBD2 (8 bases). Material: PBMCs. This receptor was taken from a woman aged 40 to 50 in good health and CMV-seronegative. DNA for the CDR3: TGTGCCAGCAGCCGGGGGGGCAGGGGGTTGGCCTACGAGCAGTACTTC. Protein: CASSRGGRGLAYEQYF.